Below are 20 T cell receptor beta chains sequenced from a single sample in a study of regulatory T cells in long-lasting Graves disease. CDR3 regions were amplified by Arm-PCR using iRepertoire HTBI primers to build TCR beta libraries. TCRdb passed the multiplex PCR reads through MiXCR, listing each CDR3 protein once. The sample includes about 540,000 distinct CDR3 sequences, roughly 14% of them seen just once. Stated time point: newly diagnosed GD, antithyroid drugs for less than 3 months. The TCR library used RNA extracted from PBMCs. This same sample was also taken into another study, of T cells in Graves' hyperthyroidism and ophthalmopathy.

Sequences were derived from peripheral blood mononuclear cells (PBMCs), sampled at new diagnosis, from a patient treated with antithyroid drugs. These receptors were taken from a man aged 25 to 40 with Graves disease.

CDR3 amino acids: CSARAGRGLNTEAFF. In DNA, the CDR3 is TGCAGTGCTAGAGCCGGTAGGGGGTTGAACACTGAAGCTTTCTTT. V is TRBV20-1 and J is TRBJ1-1, with D possibly being TRBD1 (6 bases). Between the trimmed V and J ends, which lost 1 base and 0 bases, there was a span of 12 bases. Germline values: CDR1 DFQATT, CDR2 SNEGSKA (reference sequence). The CDR3 length is 15 residues.

This clonotype turned up a few times. DNA of the CDR3: TGTGCCAGCAGCTTCCAGAATCAGCCCCAGCATTTT. It is translated as CASSFQNQPQHF. This chain joins TRBV7-9 and TRBJ1-5; D is undetermined. V was trimmed by 3 bases and J by 4 bases, leaving 4 bases between them. Germline CDR1 is SEHNR and CDR2 is FQNEAQ (reference sequence). The CDR3 is made up of 12 amino acids.

This clonotype has only a few counts. This chain's CDR3 is CASSLGRRGAHGTDTQYF. The DNA of the CDR3 is TGTGCCAGCAGCTTAGGCCGGCGGGGGGCCCACGGCACAGATACGCAGTATTTT. The rearrangement joins TRBV13 to TRBJ2-3, with 8 bases aligning to TRBD2. Losses at the gene ends were 0 bases for V and 1 base for J; bases not matched to a gene: 9. This CDR3 has 18 residues. Germline lookup yields CDR1 PRHDT and CDR2 FYEKMQ (reference sequence).

The CDR3 sequence: CASSLLGGSSGRHEQFF. CDR3 bases: TGTGCCAGCAGCTTACTTGGCGGGTCTAGCGGTCGTCATGAGCAGTTCTTC. The rearrangement links TRBV7-2 to TRBJ2-1; 7 bases line up with TRBD2. J was trimmed by 8 bases and V by 2 bases; bases with no gene match: 15. In germline, CDR1 is SGHTA, CDR2 FQGNSA. The CDR3 sequence is 17 residues long.

This clonotype was detected many times. This chain links TRBV6-5 with TRBJ1-1; D may be TRBD1 (5 bases). The germline gives CDR1 MNHEY, CDR2 SVGAGI. Between the trimmed V and J ends, which lost 3 bases and 1 base, there was a span of 6 bases. CDR3 length: 13 amino acids. CDR3 bases: TGTGCCAGCAGTTATGGACAGAACACTGAAGCTTTCTTT. Translation: CASSYGQNTEAFF.

This clonotype was seen more than once but under ten times. This may stem from a read error, because a much larger clone lies one nucleotide away. The chain joins TRBV7-2 to TRBJ2-3; 12 positions agree with TRBD2. This CDR3 has 16 amino acids. CDR1 and CDR2 from the germline V gene are SGHTA and FQGNSA. J lost 2 bases, V lost 4 bases, and 4 bases had no gene match. The CDR3 DNA is TGTGCCAGCAGCTCTAGCGGGAGGGCCGCCACAGATACGCAGTATTTT. The encoded protein is CASSSSGRAATDTQYF.

This clonotype has ten or more counts. A junction boundary mismatches the germline segment, possibly from a read error. The chain recombines TRBV12-3 or TRBV12-4 with TRBJ1-1, with D perhaps matching TRBD1 (5 bases). This CDR3 has 12 residues. CDR3 sequence (DNA): TGTGCCAGCAGTTTGGGGCCAGCTGACGCTTTCTTT. Translation: CASSLGPADAFF.

This clonotype was counted ten times or more. The rearrangement uses TRBV27 and TRBJ2-2; TRBD1 matches at 9 bases. V dropped 3 bases and J dropped 4; count of bases not matched to a gene: 9. Germline CDR1 is MNHEY and CDR2 is SMNVEV (reference sequence). The CDR3 covers 17 residues. CDR3 sequence (DNA): TGTGCCAGCAGTTTTAGAGTCGGGACAGGGATCACCGGGGAGCTGTTTTTT. The encoded protein is CASSFRVGTGITGELFF.

Many counts were recorded for this clonotype. V gene TRBV27 combines with J gene TRBJ2-3, with 8 bases identical to TRBD1. CDR3 length equals 17 residues. V shed 4 bases and J 3 bases; nucleotides not matched to a gene: 12. CDR1 is MNHEY and CDR2 is SMNVEV in the germline V gene (reference sequence). The CDR3 loop is CASSWLSRTGSTDTQYF. In nucleotides, the CDR3 is TGTGCCAGCAGTTGGCTCTCCCGGACAGGGTCAACAGATACGCAGTATTTT.

This clonotype came up a few times. The chain has TRBV24-1 and TRBJ2-2, with D unclear. Germline loops: CDR1 KGHDR, CDR2 SFDVKD. V gave up 4 bases and J gave up 8 bases, with 7 bases separating them. This CDR3 comprises 12 residues. DNA of the CDR3: TGTGCCACCAGTGAACTTTCTGGGGAGCTGTTTTTT. Protein sequence: CATSELSGELFF.

The chain uses TRBV29-1 and TRBJ2-1; 7 nucleotides align to TRBD1. The CDR3 is 13 amino acids. V dropped 4 bases and J dropped 1; count of bases not matched to a gene: 1. Germline lookup yields CDR1 SQVTM and CDR2 ANQGSEA. CDR3 coding DNA: TGCAGCGTTGGGACAGGTTCCTACAATGAGCAGTTCTTC. It is translated as CSVGTGSYNEQFF.

This clonotype has more than one count but fewer than ten. The V call is TRBV9, the J call TRBJ2-1; 8 bases are a match to TRBD2. Germline CDR1 and CDR2: SGDLS and YYNGEE. The V segment lost 6 bases and the J segment 2 bases; nucleotides outside the gene matches: 4. CDR3 length: 14 amino acids. The CDR3 region is CASTPGLAYNEQFF. As DNA, the CDR3 is TGTGCCAGCACCCCGGGACTAGCCTACAATGAGCAGTTCTTC.

This clonotype was recorded at least ten times. The V gene is TRBV5-1, the J gene TRBJ2-7; possible D gene TRBD2, 6 bases. This CDR3 is 15 amino acids long. Germline lookup yields CDR1 SGHRS and CDR2 YFSETQ. V dropped 1 base and J dropped 6 bases, with 17 bases sitting between them. The CDR3 sequence: CASSLIVGRSSEQYF. The CDR3 nucleotides read TGCGCCAGCAGCTTGATTGTAGGGAGGTCGAGCGAGCAGTACTTC.

At least ten counts were recorded for this clonotype. This rearrangement joins TRBV10-3 to TRBJ1-5; D unresolved. The germline V and J ends were trimmed by 4 bases and 0 bases, with 7 bases remaining between them. Looked up from germline, CDR1 is ENHRY and CDR2 is SYGVKD. This CDR3 has 14 residues. For the CDR3, the DNA is TGTGCCATCAGTGCTACAGCTAGCAATCAGCCCCAGCATTTT. Its translation is CAISATASNQPQHF.

Remarks on this clonotype: This likely traces to a read error, being one base from a far larger clone. J is TRBJ2-1 and V is TRBV2; 7 bases align to TRBD1. Matching the DNA end better, TRBJ2-5 makes the J call doubtful. The CDR3 totals 13 residues. Germline V gene lookup returns CDR1 SNHLY and CDR2 FYNNEI. CDR3 coding DNA: TGTGCCAGCGGCAAAAACAGGGGAGAGACCCAGTACTTC. Translating gives CASGKNRGETQYF.

This clonotype was observed a few times. This chain links TRBV5-8 with TRBJ1-3; 9 bases line up with TRBD1. The V gene's germline CDR1 is SGHTS and CDR2 YDEGEE. V dropped 1 base and J dropped 4; count of bases not matched to a gene: 6. The CDR3 has 16 amino acids. CDR3 loop: CASSLFGQGQGNTIYF. CDR3 nucleotides: TGTGCCAGCAGCTTGTTTGGACAGGGGCAAGGAAACACCATATATTTT.

This clonotype was seen ten or more times. V usage is TRBV20-1 and J usage is TRBJ2-7; 10 positions agree with TRBD1. CDR1 DFQATT and CDR2 SNEGSKA come from the germline V gene (reference sequence). Losses at the gene ends were 6 bases for V and 6 bases for J; bases not matched to a gene: 11. The CDR3 is 14 amino acids. The CDR3 coding sequence is TGCAGTGCGAGCCTTCGACAGGGGGCGGGCGAGCAGTACTTC. Encoded protein: CSASLRQGAGEQYF.

Regarding this clonotype: One base separates it from a far larger clone, so it is likely a read error. The chain's CDR3 is CASGGGGRGSNTNTEAFF. The CDR3 coding sequence is TGTGCCAGCGGCGGAGGAGGGAGGGGGAGTAATACGAACACTGAAGCTTTCTTT. The J gene is TRBJ2-3, the V gene TRBV2; TRBD1 might be the D (6 bases). TRBJ1-1 explains the end of the DNA better; the J call may be wrong. This CDR3 is 18 amino acids long. Germline lookup yields CDR1 SNHLY and CDR2 FYNNEI.

This clonotype was seen a few times. The chain is built from TRBV18 and TRBJ2-5, with unresolved D. The germline gives CDR1 KGHSH, CDR2 LQKENI. Trimming shortened V by 3 bases and J by 4 bases, and 12 bases separated the two germline ends. The CDR3 has 14 amino acids. This chain's CDR3 is CASSPGQRAETQYF. Written as DNA, the CDR3 is TGTGCCAGCTCACCGGGCCAGAGAGCAGAGACCCAGTACTTC.

This clonotype was seen many times. The genes are TRBV12-3 or TRBV12-4 and TRBJ2-3; tentatively, D is TRBD2 (6 bases). The CDR3 is 16 residues long. The ends were cut back, 0 bases at V and 7 bases at J, with 17 bases in the middle. The chain's CDR3 is CASSLAYASEANTQYF. The CDR3 region has the DNA TGTGCCAGCAGTTTAGCGTACGCTAGCGAGGCGAATACGCAGTATTTT.